Below are 21 T cell receptor beta chains sequenced from a single sample in a study of blood T cells in healthy people across ages. A J-beta primer mix and a sample-barcoded 5' primer were used in a second PCR of roughly 7 to 12 cycles. TCRdb re-analysed the 5' RACE reads in MiXCR, keeping a single row per CDR3 protein. Among 630,000 or so distinct CDR3 sequences listed, approximately 29% were seen once. What was sequenced was blood. These receptors originate from an elderly woman in good health.

V gene TRBV9 combines with J gene TRBJ1-2, with D perhaps matching TRBD1 (5 bases). V lost 6 bases to trimming and J lost 4 bases, with 16 bases between them. The CDR3 loop spans 14 amino acids. CDR1 is SGDLS and CDR2 is YYNGEE in the germline V gene. CDR3 amino acids: CASKGRGGSYGYTF. The CDR3 DNA is TGTGCCAGCAAAGGTCGGGGGGGTAGCTATGGCTACACCTTC.

This clonotype was counted between two and nine times. The J gene is TRBJ1-2, the V gene TRBV20-1, with 10 bases fitting TRBD1. The germline CDR1 and CDR2 sequences are DFQATT and SNEGSKA (reference sequence). V shed 5 bases and J 1 base; nucleotides not matched to a gene: 10. CDR3 size: 16 residues. CDR3 amino acids: CSAPQRDRGGNYGYTF. CDR3 nucleotides: TGCAGTGCTCCTCAACGGGACAGGGGAGGTAACTATGGCTACACCTTC.

This clonotype has only a few counts. V gene TRBV5-1 combines with J gene TRBJ2-7, with a tentative D call TRBD2 (6 bases). Germline CDR1 and CDR2: SGHRS and YFSETQ. Trimming removed 4 bases from V and 2 bases from J, with 22 bases in between. The CDR3 totals 17 residues. The CDR3 is CASSKSRDWLGTYEQYF. The CDR3 DNA reads as TGCGCCAGCAGCAAGTCCCGGGACTGGCTCGGGACCTACGAGCAGTACTTC. Variable domain in full (rest from reference TRBV5-1 and TRBJ2-7): KAGVTQTPRYLIKTRGQQVTLSCSPISGHRSVSWYQQTPGQGLQFLFEYFSETQRNKGNFPGRFSGRQFSNSRSEMNVSTLELGDSALYLCASSKSRDWLGTYEQYFGPGTRLTVT.

This clonotype turned up a few times. The rearrangement uses TRBV6-1 and TRBJ1-2; no reliable D call. There are 15 residues in the CDR3. V was trimmed by 4 bases and J by 4 bases, leaving 16 bases between them. Germline-derived CDR1 and CDR2 are MNHNS and SASEGT. The CDR3 region is CASSACPGKGYGYTF. The CDR3 DNA reads as TGTGCCAGCAGTGCCTGCCCCGGGAAGGGCTATGGCTACACCTTC.

Points on this clonotype: This clone may be a read error of a much larger clone one base away. The CDR3 loop is CASSLVHEQYF. The DNA of the CDR3 is TGTGCCAGCAGCTTAGTCCATGAGCAGTACTTC. The gene calls are TRBV7-2 and TRBJ2-7; D is unresolved. Trimming pared 1 base from V and 7 bases from J, leaving 5 bases between. Germline V CDR1 and CDR2: SGHTA, FQGNSA. This CDR3 region has 11 residues. The whole variable domain, remainder taken from reference TRBV7-2 and TRBJ2-7, is GAGVSQSPSNKVTEKGKDVELRCDPISGHTALYWYRQSLGQGLEFLIYFQGNSAPDKSGLPSDRFSAERTGGSVSTLTIQRTQQEDSAVYLCASSLVHEQYFGPGTRLTVT.

This clonotype was observed many times. This rearrangement joins TRBV7-9 to TRBJ2-3; D is unclear. Trimming stripped 1 base from V and 13 bases from J, with 15 bases between. The CDR3 is 13 residues long. Germline lookup yields CDR1 SEHNR and CDR2 FQNEAQ (reference sequence). DNA for the CDR3: TGTGCCAGCAGCTTAGGGGGTCCCCTAAGAAAGTATTTT. Its translation: CASSLGGPLRKYF. Full variable domain (remainder filled in from reference TRBV7-9 and TRBJ2-3): DTGVSQNPRHKITKRGQNVTFRCDPISEHNRLYWYRQTLGQGPEFLTYFQNEAQLEKSRLLSDRFSAERPKGSFSTLEIQRTEQGDSAMYLCASSLGGPLRKYFGPGTRLTVL.

Many counts were recorded for this clonotype. The chain links TRBV7-6 to TRBJ2-7; the match to TRBD1 covers 7 bases. Germline loops: CDR1 SGHVS, CDR2 FNYEAQ. Unmatched junction bases numbered 9, after V lost 5 bases and J lost 5 bases. The CDR3 runs to 14 residues. The CDR3 sequence is CASSVDRANNEQYF. The CDR3 coding sequence is TGTGCCAGCAGCGTAGACAGGGCTAACAACGAGCAGTACTTC.

This clonotype appeared a few times. The chain recombines TRBV7-2 with TRBJ1-5; a weak D match, TRBD1 (6 bases). The V end lost 0 bases, the J end lost 7 bases, and 13 bases lay between the germline ends. The CDR3 totals 15 residues. Germline assignment: CDR1 SGHTA and CDR2 FQGNSA. DNA of the CDR3: TGTGCCAGCAGCTTAGCGCCGGGGGCCAGGCAGCCCCAGCATTTT. Translated, it gives CASSLAPGARQPQHF.

This chain links TRBV5-5 with TRBJ1-4; the D is unclear. Germline V lookup: CDR1 SGHKS, CDR2 YYEKEE (reference sequence). Trimming left V 4 bases short and J 8 bases short, with 15 bases between. The CDR3 consists of 14 residues. The CDR3 DNA sequence: TGTGCCAGCAGCCAACGGGTCCAGAAAGAAAAACTGTTTTTT. It translates to CASSQRVQKEKLFF.

This sequence joins TRBV11-1 and TRBJ2-1; the match to TRBD2 covers 12 bases. Trimming at V came to 3 bases and at J to 3 bases, leaving 3 bases not matched to a gene. This CDR3 region has 16 residues. Germline lookup yields CDR1 SGHAT and CDR2 FQDESV (reference sequence). CDR3 in amino acids: CASSFATSGSYNEQFF. CDR3 bases: TGTGCCAGCAGCTTTGCGACTAGCGGGAGCTACAATGAGCAGTTCTTC.

The CDR3 sequence: CASSLGQGIGNEQFF. CDR3 coding DNA: TGTGCCAGCAGCTTAGGACAGGGTATTGGCAATGAGCAGTTCTTC. The J gene is TRBJ2-1, the V gene TRBV11-1; TRBD1 agrees at 7 bases. J was trimmed by 6 bases and V by 1 base; bases with no gene match: 6. CDR1 is SGHAT and CDR2 is FQDESV in the germline V gene (reference sequence). The CDR3 sequence is 15 residues long.

The chain carries TRBV7-2 and TRBJ2-3; D remains unclear. V dropped 1 base and J dropped 2 bases, with 10 bases sitting between them. Germline V gene data show CDR1 as SGHTA and CDR2 as FQGNSA. This CDR3 has 15 amino acids. The CDR3 spells CASSLENYHTDTQYF. The CDR3 nucleotides are TGTGCCAGCAGCTTAGAGAACTATCACACAGATACGCAGTATTTT.

At least ten counts were recorded for this clonotype. The genes are TRBV20-1 and TRBJ1-5; 10 bases are a match to TRBD1. The CDR3 has 16 amino acids. Germline V gives CDR1 DFQATT, CDR2 SNEGSKA (reference sequence). V dropped 6 bases and J dropped 3; count of bases not matched to a gene: 11. In DNA, the CDR3 is TGCAGTGCCAAGCCCCCGACAGGGGGCTTCAATCAGCCCCAGCATTTT. Residues: CSAKPPTGGFNQPQHF.

This clonotype has a handful of counts. One end of the junction does not line up with germline, which may come from a read error. The V gene is TRBV9, the J gene TRBJ2-6; 7 nucleotides match TRBD1. The CDR3 contains 16 residues. In germline, CDR1 is SGDLS, CDR2 YYNGEE. CDR3 amino acids: CASSSLQGLGANVRTF. In DNA, the CDR3 is TGTGCCAGCAGCTCCTTACAGGGGCTTGGGGCCAACGTCCGGACTTTC.

This clonotype occurred many times. The rearrangement joins TRBV20-1 to TRBJ2-3, with 9 bases lining up with TRBD1. The CDR3 covers 13 residues. J was trimmed by 3 bases and V by 5 bases; bases with no gene match: 3. Germline V gene data show CDR1 as DFQATT and CDR2 as SNEGSKA (reference sequence). In nucleotides, the CDR3 is TGCAGTGCTTTACAGGGGGCGACAGATACGCAGTATTTT. Amino acid sequence: CSALQGATDTQYF.

About this clonotype: A clone one base away is much larger, so this may be a read error. The V gene is TRBV20-1, the J gene TRBJ1-5, with D perhaps matching TRBD1 (5 bases). The CDR3 is 12 amino acids. Trimming cost V 5 bases and J 10 bases, with 15 bases left between them. From germline, CDR1 is DFQATT and CDR2 SNEGSKA (reference sequence). CDR3 region: CSAGQGDAPQHF. The DNA of the CDR3 is TGCAGTGCTGGCCAGGGTGACGCTCCCCAGCATTTT.

This clonotype came up many times. This chain connects TRBV9 to TRBJ2-5; 12 bases map to TRBD2. Germline V lookup: CDR1 SGDLS, CDR2 YYNGEE. The ends lost 4 bases at V and 0 bases at J; junction bases unmatched: 13. The CDR3 sequence is 19 residues long. The CDR3 DNA sequence: TGTGCCAGCAGCCCCCGACTAGCGGGGGCCGGTTCGTACCAAGAGACCCAGTACTTC. As protein: CASSPRLAGAGSYQETQYF.

This clonotype was seen at least ten times. The chain carries TRBV12-3 or TRBV12-4 and TRBJ1-6, with D hard to call. V dropped 3 bases and J dropped 10 bases, with 7 bases sitting between them. The CDR3 has 12 amino acids. The CDR3 DNA reads TGTGCCAGCAGTTTGGACGTATCACCCCTCCACTTT. It specifies CASSLDVSPLHF.

This clonotype was counted at least ten times. V gene TRBV7-8 combines with J gene TRBJ2-3; D unclear. The CDR3 length is 14 residues. V was cut by 0 bases and J by 7 bases, with 11 bases left in between. Germline CDR1 reads SGHVS; CDR2 reads FQNEAQ. The CDR3 is CASSLAQMRNTQYF. For the CDR3, the DNA is TGTGCCAGCAGCTTAGCGCAAATGAGGAATACGCAGTATTTT.

This clonotype showed up just a few times. The chain uses TRBV20-1 and TRBJ1-1; D is perhaps TRBD1 (6 bases). The CDR3 is made up of 14 amino acids. CDR1 and CDR2 (germline): DFQATT, SNEGSKA (reference sequence). Between the trimmed V and J ends, which lost 1 base and 2 bases, there was a span of 11 bases. This chain's CDR3 is CSARGIQGNTEAFF. CDR3 DNA sequence: TGCAGTGCTAGAGGAATACAGGGAAACACTGAAGCTTTCTTT.

This clonotype was counted at least ten times. The chain recombines TRBV6-5 with TRBJ1-5, with D possibly TRBD1 on 5 matching bases. CDR3 length: 15 amino acids. The V gene's germline CDR1 is MNHEY and CDR2 SVGAGI. Trimming shortened V by 2 bases and J by 4 bases, and 12 bases separated the two germline ends. The chain's CDR3 is CASSYKEGPNQPQHF. The DNA of the CDR3 is TGTGCCAGCAGTTACAAGGAGGGGCCTAATCAGCCCCAGCATTTT.